The sequence of this T cell receptor beta chain was determined in a study of T-cell memory formation after mild COVID-19 (dated by TCRdb to the early 2020s). For context, the study as a whole: TCR sequence clusters from the two donors were found to be largely donor specific. Longitudinal TCRalpha and TCRbeta repertoire sequencing tracked T-cell clones expanding and contracting after mild COVID-19 in a couple of donors. The cohort comprised two young, previously healthy adult volunteers, one female and one male. Overall study outcomes, separate from this receptor: SARS-CoV-2 specificity of the second-wave clones peaking on day 37 was not confirmed. The study included only two mild cases, and larger cohorts that include severe cases with pre-infection samples were judged to be necessary. Some responding clones were detected in pre-infection memory, which suggested that pre-existing cross-reactive memory T cells had joined the SARS-CoV-2 response. Balanced CD4/CD8 phenotypes were observed for clones contracting from day 15 to 85, whereas a bias towards CD4+ was observed for a second wave of clones expanding from day 15 to 37. Contracting CD4+ clones were found mainly in CM and EM memory subsets, while CD8+ clones were enriched in EMRA.

Ficoll-Paque density gradient centrifugation was used to isolate PBMCs. V was cut back by 1 base and J by 8 bases, leaving a gap of 11 bases between them. According to the germline V gene (reference sequence), CDR1 reads SEHNR and CDR2 reads FQNEAQ. The CDR3 sequence holds 13 residues, the cysteine and phenylalanine included. Only the CDR3 DNA stays, 39 bases, in frame from base 1. This clonotype was seen only a few times. The antigen this receptor binds is unknown. Base qualities are not provided; no much larger clone lies one nucleotide away. Sequenced on an Illumina NovaSeq 6000. TCRalpha and TCRbeta cDNA libraries were constructed by 5'RACE with constant-segment primers, with sample barcodes and unique molecular identifiers being introduced. RNA was extracted from every sample with Trizol reagent. Library amplification was performed in two PCR steps, and a second sample barcode and Illumina TruSeq adapters were introduced in the second step. Sequencing of the libraries was done on an Illumina NovaSeq, producing 2 x 150 bp paired-end reads. The authors' pipeline ran thus. With migec v1.2.7, reads were demultiplexed and then collapsed into UMI-guided consensus sequences. Using mixcr v2.1.11, the UMI consensuses were aligned to TRA and TRB V and J templates and assembled into clonotypes. A clonotype was counted as expanded or contracted only when both edgeR and NoisET called the clonotype significant, with the noise models trained on biological replicates. For edgeR calls, the cutoffs were a false discovery rate-adjusted p below 0.01 and a log2 fold-change threshold of 1. As an exploratory analysis of dynamics, PCA with hierarchical clustering was applied to max-normalized trajectories of the 1000 most abundant clonotypes. Separately sequenced CD4+ and CD8+ repertoires were used to assign a CD4 or CD8 phenotype to each responding clone. TCRdb applied fastp at Q25 and MiXCR to the public reads, then kept only in-frame beta chains. Identical CDR3 proteins give one entry, which carries the most common genes and DNA. The V and J calls were determined by TCRdb, not by the authors. The table for this sample lists about half a million distinct CDR3 sequences; around a sixth of them were counted only once. The ten largest clones capture approximately 13% of the sample.

The TCR comes from an adult woman who had mild COVID-19 (a few samples of this study predate the infection). The sample titles of this study are shuffled in the database, so cell type and time point are left out; the donor was told from shared clones. The chain was built from TRBV7-9 and TRBJ1-2, with no reliable assignment of the D segment. The specimen sequenced was PBMCs or a T cell subset sorted from them (not recorded which). The nucleotide sequence reads TGTGCCAGCAGCTTAGATCTCGGCGGCGGCTACACCTTC. This is translated as CASSLDLGGGYTF.